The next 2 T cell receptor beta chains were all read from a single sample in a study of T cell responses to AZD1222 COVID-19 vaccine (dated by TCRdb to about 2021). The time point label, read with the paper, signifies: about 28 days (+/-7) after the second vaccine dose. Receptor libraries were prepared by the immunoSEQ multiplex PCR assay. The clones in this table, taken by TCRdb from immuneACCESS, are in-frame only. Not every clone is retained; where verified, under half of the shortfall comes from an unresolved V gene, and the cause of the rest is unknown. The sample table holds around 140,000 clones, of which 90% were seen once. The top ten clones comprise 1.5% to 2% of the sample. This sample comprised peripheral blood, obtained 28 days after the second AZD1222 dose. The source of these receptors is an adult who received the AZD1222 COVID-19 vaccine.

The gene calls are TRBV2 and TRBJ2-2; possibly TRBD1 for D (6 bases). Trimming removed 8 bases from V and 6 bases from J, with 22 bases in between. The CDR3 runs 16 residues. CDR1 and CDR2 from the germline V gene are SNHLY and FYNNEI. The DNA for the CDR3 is TGTGCCAGCCACCGATCTTCACAGGGCGATCCCGGGGAGCTGTTTTTT. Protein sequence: CASHRSSQGDPGELFF.

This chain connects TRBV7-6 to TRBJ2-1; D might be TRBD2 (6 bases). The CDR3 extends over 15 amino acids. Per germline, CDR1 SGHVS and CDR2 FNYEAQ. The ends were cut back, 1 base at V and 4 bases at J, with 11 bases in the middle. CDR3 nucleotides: TGTGCCAGCAGCTTAGTTGGGGAGGCTTACAATGAGCAGTTCTTC. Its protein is CASSLVGEAYNEQFF.